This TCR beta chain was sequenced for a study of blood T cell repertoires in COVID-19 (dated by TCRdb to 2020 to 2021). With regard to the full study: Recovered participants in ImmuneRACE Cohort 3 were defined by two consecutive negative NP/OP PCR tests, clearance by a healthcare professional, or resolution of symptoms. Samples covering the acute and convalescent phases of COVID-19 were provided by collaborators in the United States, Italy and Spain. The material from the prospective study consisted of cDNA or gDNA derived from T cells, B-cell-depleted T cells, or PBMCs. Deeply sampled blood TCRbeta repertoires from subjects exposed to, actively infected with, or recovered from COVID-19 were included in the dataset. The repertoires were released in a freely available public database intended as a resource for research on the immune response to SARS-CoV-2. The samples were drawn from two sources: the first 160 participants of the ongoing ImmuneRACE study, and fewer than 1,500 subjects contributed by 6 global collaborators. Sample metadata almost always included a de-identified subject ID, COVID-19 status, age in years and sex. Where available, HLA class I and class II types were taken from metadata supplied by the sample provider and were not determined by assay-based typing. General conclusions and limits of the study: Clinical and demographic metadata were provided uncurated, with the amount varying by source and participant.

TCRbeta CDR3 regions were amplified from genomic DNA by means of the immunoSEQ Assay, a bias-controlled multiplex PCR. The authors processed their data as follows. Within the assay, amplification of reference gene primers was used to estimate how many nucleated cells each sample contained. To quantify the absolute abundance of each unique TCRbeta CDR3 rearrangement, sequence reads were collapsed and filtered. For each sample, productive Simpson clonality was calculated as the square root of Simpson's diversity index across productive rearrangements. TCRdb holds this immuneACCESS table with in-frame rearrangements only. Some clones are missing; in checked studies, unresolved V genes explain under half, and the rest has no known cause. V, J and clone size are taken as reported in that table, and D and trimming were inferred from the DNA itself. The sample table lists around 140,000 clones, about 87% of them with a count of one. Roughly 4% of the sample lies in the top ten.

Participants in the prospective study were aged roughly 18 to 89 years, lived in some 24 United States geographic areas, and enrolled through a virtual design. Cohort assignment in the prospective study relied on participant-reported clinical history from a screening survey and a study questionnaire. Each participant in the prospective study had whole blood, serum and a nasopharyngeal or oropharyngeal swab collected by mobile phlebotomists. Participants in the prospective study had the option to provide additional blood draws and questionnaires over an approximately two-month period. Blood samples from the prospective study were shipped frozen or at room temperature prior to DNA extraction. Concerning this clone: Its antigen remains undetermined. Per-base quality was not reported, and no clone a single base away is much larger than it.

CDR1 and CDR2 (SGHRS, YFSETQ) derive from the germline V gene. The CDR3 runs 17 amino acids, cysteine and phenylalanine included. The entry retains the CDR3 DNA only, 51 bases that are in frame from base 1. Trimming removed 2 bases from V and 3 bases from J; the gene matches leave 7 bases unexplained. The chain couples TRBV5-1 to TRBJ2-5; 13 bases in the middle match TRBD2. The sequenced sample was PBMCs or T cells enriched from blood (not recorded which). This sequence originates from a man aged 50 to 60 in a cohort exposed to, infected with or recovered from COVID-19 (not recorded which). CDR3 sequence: CASSLLAGGIGKETQYF. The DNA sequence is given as TGCGCCAGCAGCTTACTAGCGGGAGGGATCGGGAAAGAGACCCAGTACTTC. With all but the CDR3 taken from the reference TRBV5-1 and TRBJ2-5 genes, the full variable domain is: KAGVTQTPRYLIKTRGQQVTLSCSPISGHRSVSWYQQTPGQGLQFLFEYFSETQRNKGNFPGRFSGRQFSNSRSEMNVSTLELGDSALYLCASSLLAGGIGKETQYFGPGTRLLVL.